This T cell receptor beta chain derives from a study of T cell responses to AZD1222 COVID-19 vaccine. The method was immunoSEQ multiplex PCR; TCRdb's version includes in-frame clones alone and lacks a portion of them. This table holds under 150,000 clones, more than 85% found once. The study, taken as a whole, reports: Donors, mostly white British, included more females; clonal diversity was possibly underestimated. Baseline seropositivity characterized only a handful of AZD1222 recipients.

Turning to this clone: Antigen unknown.

The sample consisted of peripheral blood, taken on day 0 of MenACWY control vaccination. This sequence originates from an adult in good health.

Here the CDR3 reads CASSFPTGEKLFF. The CDR3 DNA sequence: TGCGCCAGCAGCTTCCCGACAGGTGAAAAACTGTTTTTT. This rearrangement joins TRBV5-1 to TRBJ1-4; D possibly corresponds to TRBD1 (6 bases). The germline gives CDR1 SGHRS, CDR2 YFSETQ. V was cut by 2 bases and J by 7 bases, with 9 bases left in between. The CDR3 runs 13 residues.